Below are 24 T cell receptor beta chains sequenced from a single sample in a study of cytomegalovirus exposure and HLA in healthy donors. With 60 Vbeta and 13 Jbeta primers, the PCR was carried out. Assay: immunoSEQ multiplex PCR; the TCRdb copy retains only in-frame clones and omits some. The sample has 130,000 or so clones; more than 60% are singletons. Sequenced: PBMCs. The receptors originated from a man aged 18-30 years in good health and CMV-seronegative.

This clone was observed a handful of times. V is TRBV7-8 and J is TRBJ2-7; D is perhaps TRBD2 (5 bases). Germline CDR1 is SGHVS and CDR2 is FQNEAQ. This CDR3 has 12 residues. V lost 6 bases, J lost 7 bases, and 13 bases lay in between. In DNA, the CDR3 is TGTGCCAGCAGTAAGGACTTTGGAGAGCAGTACTTC. Amino acids: CASSKDFGEQYF. Full variable domain (missing parts from reference TRBV7-8 and TRBJ2-7): GAGVSQSPRYKVAKRGQDVALRCDPISGHVSLFWYQQALGQGPEFLTYFQNEAQLDKSGLPSDRFFAERPEGSVSTLKIQRTQQEDSAVYLCASSKDFGEQYFGPGTRLTVT.

A few counts support this clone. This chain links TRBV28 with TRBJ2-7; D possibly corresponds to TRBD2 (5 bases). V lost 2 bases to trimming and J lost 6 bases, with 17 bases between them. The CDR3 has 15 residues. CDR1 and CDR2 (germline): MDHEN, SYDVKM. The CDR3 DNA is TGTGCCAGCAGTTTAGCGAGACTAAGGTTGTCCGAGCAGTACTTC. Its protein product is CASSLARLRLSEQYF.

V is TRBV10-3 and J is TRBJ2-1; tentative D call: TRBD1 (5 bases). V gave up 10 bases and J gave up 2 bases, with 15 bases separating them. Germline V CDR1 and CDR2: ENHRY, SYGVKD. This CDR3 has 14 residues. The CDR3 loop reads CATLQGLAYNEQFF. In DNA form, the CDR3 reads TGTGCCACCCTCCAGGGTTTAGCCTACAATGAGCAGTTCTTC.

CDR3 loop: CASSLRTGRNTEAFF. The DNA of the CDR3 is TGCGCCAGCAGCTTGAGGACAGGGAGGAACACTGAAGCTTTCTTT. The chain links TRBV5-1 to TRBJ1-1, with 8 bases identical to TRBD1. V shed 1 base and J 1 base; nucleotides not matched to a gene: 3. The germline gives CDR1 SGHRS, CDR2 YFSETQ. The CDR3 consists of 15 residues.

The chain recombines TRBV5-4 with TRBJ1-1; tentative D call: TRBD1 (5 bases). Trimming removed 5 bases at V and 1 base at J, with 12 bases between. CDR3 length: 14 amino acids. The V gene's germline CDR1 is SGHNT and CDR2 YYREEE (reference sequence). CDR3 sequence reads: CASRLRRGNTEAFF. In nucleotides, the CDR3 is TGTGCCAGCAGGCTAAGGAGGGGGAACACTGAAGCTTTCTTT.

J is TRBJ2-1 and V is TRBV28, with D tentatively TRBD2 (6 bases). V lost 5 bases, J lost 5 bases, and 19 bases lay in between. Germline V gives CDR1 MDHEN, CDR2 SYDVKM. This CDR3 has 16 residues. This CDR3 is CASSPPGVPLHNEQFF. DNA for the CDR3: TGTGCCAGCAGTCCCCCGGGAGTACCCCTCCACAATGAGCAGTTCTTC.

This clone was recorded a few times. This rearrangement joins TRBV5-8 to TRBJ2-2; D might be TRBD2 (6 bases). This CDR3 region has 14 residues. Germline V gene sequence: CDR1 SGHTS, CDR2 YDEGEE. With 4 bases removed from V and 6 bases from J, the gap between germline ends came to 13 bases. CDR3 nucleotide sequence: TGTGCCAGCAGCCGAGTCGGAGGGCCCGGGGAGCTGTTTTTT. The encoded protein is CASSRVGGPGELFF. The full variable domain, with the rest looked up from reference TRBV5-8 and TRBJ2-2, is EAGVTQSPTHLIKTRGQQATLRCSPISGHTSVYWYQQALGLGLQFLLWYDEGEERNRGNFPPRFSGRQFPNYSSELNVNALELEDSALYLCASSRVGGPGELFFGEGSRLTVL.

The chain is built from TRBV9 and TRBJ2-2, with 10 bases matching TRBD2. V shed 1 base, J shed 7 bases, and the junction held 7 bases outside the gene matches. This CDR3 contains 16 residues. The germline V gene has CDR1 SGDLS and CDR2 YYNGEE. CDR3 bases: TGTGCCAGCAGCGTAACAGCGGGGGGGCGGGGCGGGGAGCTGTTTTTT. Amino acid sequence: CASSVTAGGRGGELFF.

Concerning this clone itself: At one of its ends the junction is not consistent with the germline gene, which may arise from a read error. This chain uses TRBV9 with TRBJ1-5; no reliable D call. The germline gives CDR1 SGDLS, CDR2 YYNGEE. This CDR3 spans 14 amino acids. Here the CDR3 DNA reads TGTGCCGGCAGCGTAGGTTCCGGCAATCAGCCCCAGCATTTT. This codes for CAGSVGSGNQPQHF.

The chain carries TRBV19 and TRBJ1-5; TRBD1 matches at 8 bases. The CDR3 sequence is 14 residues long. CDR1 is LNHDA and CDR2 is SQIVND in the germline V gene (reference sequence). The J segment lost 11 bases and the V segment lost 2 bases, leaving 8 bases of the junction unmatched. The CDR3 DNA is TGTGCCAGTAGTATAATACAGGGGGATTGGTCCCAGCATTTT. Translated, it gives CASSIIQGDWSQHF.

The V call is TRBV10-1, the J call TRBJ1-5; weak D call: TRBD1 (6 bases). This CDR3 region has 13 residues. CDR1 is WNHNN and CDR2 is SYGVQD in the germline V gene (reference sequence). V lost 2 bases, J lost 6 bases, and 8 bases lay in between. The CDR3 region is CASSETGSQPQHF. CDR3 nucleotide sequence: TGCGCCAGCAGTGAGACAGGGTCTCAGCCCCAGCATTTT.

The V and J genes are TRBV19 and TRBJ1-4, with 7 bases identical to TRBD1. The CDR3 sequence is 15 residues long. With V trimmed by 5 bases and J by 8 bases, 11 bases remained unmatched. Germline CDR1 LNHDA, CDR2 SQIVND (reference sequence). The CDR3 here is CASSVTGAGGEKLFF. In nucleotides, the CDR3 is TGTGCCAGTAGTGTTACAGGGGCAGGAGGAGAAAAACTGTTTTTT.

This clone was detected only once. The chain carries TRBV7-2 and TRBJ1-2; tentatively, D is TRBD1 (6 bases). The CDR3 loop spans 12 amino acids. Germline V gives CDR1 SGHTA, CDR2 FQGNSA. V lost 6 bases and J lost 7, with 12 bases in between. The chain's CDR3 is CASRGDNRGYTF. CDR3 DNA: TGTGCCAGCAGGGGGGACAACCGTGGCTACACCTTC.

This chain connects TRBV10-3 to TRBJ2-2; 8 positions match TRBD2. The CDR3 covers 15 residues. Germline trimming cut 4 bases from V and 2 bases from J; bases unmatched to any gene: 3. Germline V gene lookup returns CDR1 ENHRY and CDR2 SYGVKD. CDR3 region: CAISGTSGNTGELFF. The CDR3 bases are TGTGCCATCAGTGGAACTAGCGGAAACACCGGGGAGCTGTTTTTT.

This clone was detected only once. Germline is not matched at one junction end, which may reflect a read error. The rearrangement joins TRBV18 to TRBJ1-2; 9 bases map to TRBD1. Germline V gene data show CDR1 as KGHSH and CDR2 as LQKENI. This CDR3 has 14 amino acids. CDR3 bases: TGTGCCAGCTCAACACCGACAGGGGGGGATGGCTACACCTTC. Encoded protein: CASSTPTGGDGYTF.

The CDR3 DNA reads as TGCAGCGCGTCTCGAGAGGCGGGCGAGCAGTACTTC. Translating it yields CSASREAGEQYF. The chain has TRBV29-1 and TRBJ2-7, with D perhaps matching TRBD2 (5 bases). V was trimmed by 7 bases and J by 6 bases, leaving 16 bases between them. The CDR3 is 12 residues long. Germline V gene sequence: CDR1 SQVTM, CDR2 ANQGSEA.

The chain has TRBV15 and TRBJ2-5, with D maybe TRBD1 (5 bases). Trimming removed 0 bases from V and 5 bases from J, with 13 bases in between. This CDR3 comprises 15 residues. Germline-derived CDR1 and CDR2 are LNHNV and YYDKDF (reference sequence). For the CDR3, the DNA is TGTGCCACCAGCAGAGATAGGGGTGCCGGGGAGACCCAGTACTTC. Translating it yields CATSRDRGAGETQYF.

The J gene is TRBJ2-7, the V gene TRBV18, with 7 bases fitting TRBD2. Germline CDR1 KGHSH, CDR2 LQKENI. The CDR3 is 13 amino acids. V trimming: 3 bases; J trimming: 2 bases; junction bases outside the gene matches: 1. The CDR3 DNA reads as TGTGCCAGCTCACCCGGGACTACCTACGAGCAGTACTTC. This translates into CASSPGTTYEQYF.

This clone was seen once. This chain connects TRBV5-4 to TRBJ2-3; the match to TRBD1 covers 12 bases. The CDR3 extends over 15 amino acids. V trimming: 4 bases; J trimming: 3 bases; junction bases outside the gene matches: 3. Per the germline V gene, CDR1 is SGHNT and CDR2 is YYREEE (reference sequence). As DNA, the CDR3 is TGTGCCAGCAGCCGGGGACAGGGGGCAACAGATACGCAGTATTTT. Amino acid sequence: CASSRGQGATDTQYF.

V usage is TRBV27 and J usage is TRBJ2-3; 7 bases line up with TRBD1. Germline V gene sequence: CDR1 MNHEY, CDR2 SMNVEV (reference sequence). CDR3 length equals 13 residues. V lost 6 bases, J lost 8 bases, and 8 bases stayed unmatched. CDR3 DNA: TGTGCCAGCAGGACGACAGGGCAGGGTACGCAGTATTTT. As protein: CASRTTGQGTQYF.

The rearrangement links TRBV7-9 to TRBJ2-3, with 11 bases identical to TRBD2. J lost 4 bases, V lost 4 bases, and 4 bases had no gene match. The CDR3 covers 15 residues. Per the germline V gene, CDR1 is SEHNR and CDR2 is FQNEAQ (reference sequence). This CDR3 reads CASSYSGGASDTQYF. The CDR3 nucleotides are TGTGCCAGCAGCTATAGCGGGGGGGCCTCAGATACGCAGTATTTT.

The chain links TRBV9 to TRBJ2-7; 9 bases match TRBD1. The germline V gene encodes CDR1 SGDLS and CDR2 YYNGEE. The length of the CDR3 is 16 residues. With 0 bases clipped from V and 3 bases from J, the junction kept 7 bases outside the gene matches. CDR3 sequence: CASSVEGTGGIYEQYF. Here the CDR3 DNA reads TGTGCCAGCAGCGTAGAGGGTACAGGGGGCATCTACGAGCAGTACTTC.

The genes are TRBV7-8 and TRBJ1-1, with 10 bases matching TRBD1. The length of the CDR3 is 16 residues. J was trimmed by 4 bases and V by 5 bases; bases with no gene match: 10. Germline V gives CDR1 SGHVS, CDR2 FQNEAQ. The chain's CDR3 is CASSRYFGQGGTEAFF. As DNA, the CDR3 is TGTGCCAGCAGCCGGTACTTTGGACAGGGGGGCACTGAAGCTTTCTTT.

This clone was seen a handful of times. This chain links TRBV18 with TRBJ2-5; TRBD1 is a possible D gene (7 bases). This CDR3 is built from 16 residues. Germline assignment: CDR1 KGHSH and CDR2 LQKENI. The V end lost 0 bases, the J end lost 4 bases, and 15 bases lay between the germline ends. The CDR3 nucleotides read TGTGCCAGCTCACCACCTGGTCAGGGGGGAGGAGAGACCCAGTACTTC. Protein: CASSPPGQGGGETQYF.